The 24 T cell receptor beta chains below come from one sample, sequenced in a study of control samples from healthy donors and cancer patients. The assay was immunoSEQ multiplex PCR, and TCRdb's table has in-frame clones only and misses some. The data show 70,000 to 80,000 clones, with roughly 90% seen just once and roughly 2% held by the top ten. Sample: PBMCs. These receptors were taken from a woman aged 55-75 years with head and neck cancer.

The V gene is TRBV19, the J gene TRBJ1-5, with 7 bases identical to TRBD1. V was pared by 10 bases and J by 7 bases, with 10 bases of the junction left unmatched. This CDR3 is built from 13 residues. Germline assignment: CDR1 LNHDA and CDR2 SQIVND (reference sequence). The CDR3 nucleotides read TGTGCCACCGAGACAGGGCCAGGGCAGCCCCAGCATTTT. It codes for CATETGPGQPQHF.

The V gene is TRBV5-5, the J gene TRBJ1-1; D call uncertain. Germline V gives CDR1 SGHKS, CDR2 YYEKEE (reference sequence). The CDR3 runs 14 residues. Trimming stripped 1 base from V and 4 bases from J, with 11 bases between. The CDR3 spells CASSLLSRSTEAFF. CDR3 DNA sequence: TGTGCCAGCAGCTTGTTAAGCAGGAGCACTGAAGCTTTCTTT.

The chain joins TRBV6-6 to TRBJ2-7; 10 positions agree with TRBD2. V lost 6 bases and J lost 6; bases outside the gene matches: 14. Germline CDR1 is MNHNY and CDR2 is SVGAGI (reference sequence). The CDR3 is made up of 16 amino acids. CDR3 loop: CASRLGGTSVGGEQYF. CDR3 bases: TGTGCCAGCAGACTAGGGGGGACTAGCGTAGGAGGCGAGCAGTACTTC.

This clone has just one count. The rearrangement uses TRBV6-5 and TRBJ2-7; D perhaps matches TRBD1 (7 bases). There are 13 residues in the CDR3. The germline gives CDR1 MNHEY, CDR2 SVGAGI. Deletions cut 4 bases from V and 4 bases from J, with 11 bases between. CDR3 DNA sequence: TGTGCCAGCAGTTTGGAGGGGGCTTACGAGCAGTACTTC. This gives the protein CASSLEGAYEQYF.

The chain recombines TRBV25-1 with TRBJ2-5, with 11 nucleotides matching TRBD1. This CDR3 is built from 16 residues. Germline CDR1 is MGHDK and CDR2 is SYGVNS. J gave up 4 bases and V 3 bases, and 7 bases lay outside the gene matches. The CDR3 region has the DNA TGTGCCAGCAGTGACCTGGGACAGGGGGAGGGAGAGACCCAGTACTTC. This codes for CASSDLGQGEGETQYF.

The chain links TRBV10-3 to TRBJ2-3, with D hard to call. This CDR3 region has 11 residues. V gave up 10 bases and J gave up 3 bases, with 8 bases separating them. Germline assignment: CDR1 ENHRY and CDR2 SYGVKD. CDR3: CATARTDTQYF. CDR3 DNA: TGTGCCACCGCAAGGACAGATACGCAGTATTTT.

This clone was observed a single time. The V and J genes are TRBV2 and TRBJ1-3, with 8 bases aligning to TRBD1. V was clipped by 7 bases and J by 0 bases; unmatched bases: 20. The CDR3 totals 20 residues. The V gene's germline CDR1 is SNHLY and CDR2 FYNNEI. DNA for the CDR3: TGTGCCAGCATCCGACGGGGGAGGGGCGGGACAGGAATCTCTGGAAACACCATATATTTT. It is translated as CASIRRGRGGTGISGNTIYF.

The chain links TRBV7-9 to TRBJ1-5, with D maybe TRBD1 (5 bases). This CDR3 is built from 15 residues. CDR1 and CDR2 (germline): SEHNR, FQNEAQ (reference sequence). V lost 5 bases to trimming and J lost 0 bases, with 11 bases between them. Here the CDR3 reads CASSAGQHSNQPQHF. The CDR3 DNA sequence: TGTGCCAGCAGCGCCGGACAACATAGCAATCAGCCCCAGCATTTT.

The rearrangement joins TRBV12-3 or TRBV12-4 to TRBJ1-1, with a weak D call TRBD1 (5 bases). The CDR3 is made up of 13 amino acids. Trimming removed 6 bases at V and 1 base at J, with 9 bases between. The CDR3 is CASRKQENTEAFF. The CDR3 DNA is TGTGCCAGCAGAAAACAGGAGAACACTGAAGCTTTCTTT.

The V gene is TRBV28, the J gene TRBJ2-1; TRBD1 matches at 9 bases. Trimming removed 4 bases from V and 4 bases from J; junction bases left unmatched: 5. This CDR3 is 15 amino acids long. CDR1 is MDHEN and CDR2 is SYDVKM in the germline V gene. The CDR3 DNA sequence: TGTGCCAGCAGTTCCGGGACAGGGCTTTACAATGAGCAGTTCTTC. It translates to CASSSGTGLYNEQFF.

The J gene is TRBJ2-4, the V gene TRBV28; TRBD1 is a possible D gene (5 bases). The CDR3 runs 15 residues. CDR1 MDHEN and CDR2 SYDVKM come from the germline V gene. The V end was cut by 1 base, the J end by 1 base, with 8 bases between. The DNA for the CDR3 is TGTGCCAGCAGTTTATTTAAGGGGGCCAAAAACATTCAGTACTTC. It yields the protein CASSLFKGAKNIQYF.

The chain recombines TRBV30 with TRBJ1-3; D remains unclear. In germline, CDR1 is GTSNPN, CDR2 SVGIG (reference sequence). CDR3 length: 13 residues. Trimming shortened V by 3 bases and J by 4 bases, and 10 bases separated the two germline ends. The CDR3 nucleotides are TGTGCCTGGAGCCTGGTCGCCGGAAACACCATATATTTT. It specifies CAWSLVAGNTIYF.

The chain couples TRBV6-2 or TRBV6-3 to TRBJ1-4, with 7 bases identical to TRBD1. Germline V gene sequence: CDR1 MNHEY, CDR2 SVGEGT. CDR3 length: 15 residues. Trimming cost V 6 bases and J 6 bases; bases outside gene matches: 10. Here the CDR3 DNA reads TGTGCCAGCAGCCCCAGGGGGGGAAACCATGAAAAACTGTTTTTT. Amino acids: CASSPRGGNHEKLFF.

The V and J genes are TRBV11-2 and TRBJ2-2; perhaps TRBD2 as D (5 bases). Germline V gives CDR1 SGHAT, CDR2 FQNNGV. Trimming removed 7 bases from V and 8 bases from J, with 17 bases in between. This CDR3 spans 14 amino acids. This CDR3 reads CASIGERPWGELFF. CDR3 bases: TGTGCCAGCATCGGGGAGAGGCCATGGGGGGAGCTGTTTTTT.

The V call is TRBV2, the J call TRBJ1-4; D call uncertain. Germline-derived CDR1 and CDR2 are SNHLY and FYNNEI. CDR3 length: 15 amino acids. Trimming removed 0 bases from V and 10 bases from J, with 15 bases in between. The CDR3 loop reads CASSEAAGTRGKLFF. The DNA of the CDR3 is TGTGCCAGCAGTGAAGCGGCCGGAACTCGGGGAAAACTGTTTTTT.

The gene calls are TRBV5-1 and TRBJ1-2; 7 bases line up with TRBD1. Germline V CDR1 and CDR2: SGHRS, YFSETQ. With 2 bases clipped from V and 2 bases from J, the junction kept 6 bases outside the gene matches. The CDR3 sequence is 15 residues long. The CDR3 region has the DNA TGCGCCAGCAGCTTAGCGACAGGGATAAACTATGGCTACACCTTC. This translates into CASSLATGINYGYTF.

The CDR3 spells CASSLQENTEAFF. As DNA, the CDR3 is TGTGCCAGCAGTTTACAGGAGAACACTGAAGCTTTCTTT. This chain uses TRBV7-2 with TRBJ1-1; perhaps TRBD1 as D (5 bases). This CDR3 is 13 amino acids long. Between the trimmed V and J ends, which lost 6 bases and 1 base, there was a span of 9 bases. Germline loops: CDR1 SGHTA, CDR2 FQGNSA.

The chain combines TRBV10-3 with TRBJ1-5, with D perhaps TRBD1 (6 bases). This CDR3 comprises 16 residues. The V and J ends lost 3 bases and 5 bases respectively, with 17 bases between them. Germline V gives CDR1 ENHRY, CDR2 SYGVKD. CDR3 in amino acids: CAISEGGGGPYQPQHF. CDR3 coding DNA: TGTGCCATCAGTGAAGGGGGAGGGGGTCCCTATCAGCCCCAGCATTTT.

The chain employs TRBV20-1 and TRBJ2-3; 7 bases map to TRBD2. The CDR3 spans 14 residues. V was clipped by 3 bases and J by 4 bases; unmatched bases: 7. The germline CDR1 and CDR2 sequences are DFQATT and SNEGSKA (reference sequence). This CDR3 reads CSASWAGVPDTQYF. CDR3 sequence (DNA): TGCAGTGCTAGTTGGGCGGGGGTGCCAGATACGCAGTATTTT.

V is TRBV6-5 and J is TRBJ2-3, with a tentative D call TRBD2 (6 bases). Germline CDR1 is MNHEY and CDR2 is SVGAGI. The CDR3 loop spans 14 amino acids. Between the trimmed V and J ends, which lost 6 bases and 3 bases, there was a span of 13 bases. The CDR3 DNA sequence: TGTGCCAGCAGCCCGGGACTCGAAACAGATACGCAGTATTTT. Translating it yields CASSPGLETDTQYF.

CDR3 sequence: CSVYTPGLANNEQFF. CDR3 DNA sequence: TGCAGCGTTTACACACCGGGACTAGCGAACAATGAGCAGTTCTTC. The genes are TRBV29-1 and TRBJ2-1, with 10 bases matching TRBD2. V shed 5 bases and J 5 bases; nucleotides not matched to a gene: 9. The V gene's germline CDR1 is SQVTM and CDR2 ANQGSEA. The CDR3 runs 15 residues.

V gene TRBV13 combines with J gene TRBJ2-3; the match to TRBD2 covers 7 bases. The CDR3 totals 14 residues. The V gene's germline CDR1 is PRHDT and CDR2 FYEKMQ (reference sequence). With V trimmed by 6 bases and J by 4 bases, 7 bases remained unmatched. The CDR3 nucleotides are TGTGCCAGCAGTCGCATGGGGGGGGCAGATACGCAGTATTTT. This translates into CASSRMGGADTQYF.

V and J are TRBV14 and TRBJ2-7; maybe TRBD2 (5 bases). CDR3 size: 13 residues. V was clipped by 8 bases and J by 3 bases, with 14 bases between them. CDR1 is SGHDN, CDR2 FVKESK, per germline. CDR3 loop: CASSWTGLYEQYF. The CDR3 bases are TGTGCCAGCTCGTGGACTGGTCTCTACGAGCAGTACTTC.

The V and J genes are TRBV28 and TRBJ1-1, with a possible D match to TRBD1 (5 bases). The V gene's germline CDR1 is MDHEN and CDR2 SYDVKM. Trimming stripped 1 base from V and 5 bases from J, with 11 bases between. The CDR3 has 14 residues. CDR3 in DNA: TGTGCCAGCAGTTTATCGGGGGATATAACTGAAGCTTTCTTT. Protein: CASSLSGDITEAFF.